Listed below are T cell receptor beta chains from one sample, sequenced in a study of human T cells and chemical hapten exposure. One entry per CDR3 protein, called by TCRdb with MiXCR from the RACE reads. Of 79,000 or so distinct CDR3 sequences in the sample, about a tenth are singletons; the top ten hold 1.4%. The starting material was whole blood, obtained in connection with sensitization to the hapten diphenylcyclopropenone (DPC). These receptors all stem from a woman aged 45-65 years with alopecia areata. Some clones in this sample may be carry-over from other donors' samples. The CDR3 runs from the conserved cysteine through the conserved F or W. The order of the fields is clone size, CDR3 length, D gene, V gene, J gene, CDR3 DNA, CDR3 protein. D genes are given only for firm matches. Clone size is stated in some rows and not others, as once, few, many or a class when expanded.

abundance: many; len: 13; d_gene: -; v_gene: TRBV29-1; j_gene: TRBJ1-1; CDR3nt: TGCAGCGTTGAAGATCTCCGGGTCACTGAAGCTTTCTTT; CDR3aa: CSVEDLRVTEAFF
abundance: -; len: 14; d_gene: -; v_gene: TRBV7-2; j_gene: TRBJ2-1; CDR3nt: TGTGCCAGCAGGCCGGAATTCTCCTACAATGAGCAGTTCTTC; CDR3aa: CASRPEFSYNEQFF
abundance: many; len: 17; d_gene: TRBD2; v_gene: TRBV7-2; j_gene: TRBJ2-7; CDR3nt: TGTGCCAGCAGCTTAGACGGACTAGCGGGAGCCGCCTACGAGCAGTACTTC; CDR3aa: CASSLDGLAGAAYEQYF
abundance: few; len: 16; d_gene: TRBD2; v_gene: TRBV28; j_gene: TRBJ2-3; CDR3nt: TGTGCCAGCAGTTTAGGACTAGCGGTCAGGGAAGATACGCAGTATTTT; CDR3aa: CASSLGLAVREDTQYF
abundance: few; len: 14; d_gene: -; v_gene: TRBV3-1; j_gene: TRBJ2-7; CDR3nt: TGTGCCAGCAGCCAAGTAACCGGTACCTACGAGCAGTACTTC; CDR3aa: CASSQVTGTYEQYF
abundance: -; len: 15; d_gene: TRBD1; v_gene: TRBV20-1; j_gene: TRBJ1-1; CDR3nt: TGCAGTGCTAGAGGAGGGACAGGGAAAGGCACTGAAGCTTTCTTT; CDR3aa: CSARGGTGKGTEAFF
abundance: few; len: 13; d_gene: -; v_gene: TRBV7-7; j_gene: TRBJ2-5; CDR3nt: TGTGCTAGCAGCTTAGGGGCCGAAGAGACCCAGTACTTC; CDR3aa: CASSLGAEETQYF
abundance: few; len: 17; d_gene: TRBD1; v_gene: TRBV4-3; j_gene: TRBJ1-4; CDR3nt: TGCGCCAGCAGCCGCAGCGCAGGGGGCAATACTAATGAAAAACTGTTTTTT; CDR3aa: CASSRSAGGNTNEKLFF
abundance: -; len: 14; d_gene: TRBD1; v_gene: TRBV4-3; j_gene: TRBJ1-6; CDR3nt: TGCGCCAGCAGCTCCCGGACAGGGGACTCACCCCTCCACTTT; CDR3aa: CASSSRTGDSPLHF
abundance: many; len: 13; d_gene: -; v_gene: TRBV11-2; j_gene: TRBJ2-5; CDR3nt: TGTGCCAGCAGCCGTACAGTGGGGGAGACCCAGTACTTC; CDR3aa: CASSRTVGETQYF
abundance: few; len: 17; d_gene: TRBD1; v_gene: TRBV7-3; j_gene: TRBJ2-7; CDR3nt: TGTGCCAGCAGCTTAAGAGGGGGACAGGGGACCTCCTACGAGCAGTACTTC; CDR3aa: CASSLRGGQGTSYEQYF
abundance: -; len: 15; d_gene: -; v_gene: TRBV29-1; j_gene: TRBJ2-2; CDR3nt: TGCAGCGTTGATCTGGGACTCCTGAACACCGGGGAGCTGTTTTTT; CDR3aa: CSVDLGLLNTGELFF
abundance: few; len: 16; d_gene: -; v_gene: TRBV5-1; j_gene: TRBJ2-7; CDR3nt: TGCGCCAGCAGCTCTCGTTGGGGAGCCGGTTCCTACGAGCAGTACTTC; CDR3aa: CASSSRWGAGSYEQYF
abundance: few; len: 13; d_gene: -; v_gene: TRBV7-6; j_gene: TRBJ1-1; CDR3nt: TGTGCCAGCAGCTCAGGATCGAACACTGAAGCTTTCTTT; CDR3aa: CASSSGSNTEAFF
abundance: -; len: 13; d_gene: -; v_gene: TRBV6-6; j_gene: TRBJ2-2; CDR3nt: TGTGCCAGCAGTTATTATGACACCGGGGAGCTGTTTTTT; CDR3aa: CASSYYDTGELFF
abundance: few; len: 12; d_gene: -; v_gene: TRBV7-9; j_gene: TRBJ2-5; CDR3nt: TGTGCCAGCAGCCCCTGGGGAGAGACCCAGTACTTC; CDR3aa: CASSPWGETQYF
abundance: few; len: 14; d_gene: TRBD2; v_gene: TRBV20-1; j_gene: TRBJ2-3; CDR3nt: TGCAGTGCGGTTACTAGCGGGAGGTCAGATACGCAGTATTTT; CDR3aa: CSAVTSGRSDTQYF
abundance: -; len: 14; d_gene: TRBD1; v_gene: TRBV7-2; j_gene: TRBJ1-1; CDR3nt: TGTGCCAGCAGGCTACAGGGGGAACAGGGTGAAGCTTTCTTT; CDR3aa: CASRLQGEQGEAFF
abundance: -; len: 13; d_gene: TRBD1; v_gene: TRBV27; j_gene: TRBJ2-2; CDR3nt: TGTGCCAGCAGTTCCCAGACAGGGAGGGAGCTGTTTTTT; CDR3aa: CASSSQTGRELFF
abundance: -; len: 15; d_gene: TRBD1; v_gene: TRBV9; j_gene: TRBJ2-7; CDR3nt: TGTGCCAGCAGCGTCCGGGACAGCAGCTCCTACGAGCAGTACTTC; CDR3aa: CASSVRDSSSYEQYF
abundance: many; len: 15; d_gene: -; v_gene: TRBV18; j_gene: TRBJ1-6; CDR3nt: TGTGCCAGCTCACCGGGGGGAACCCATGGTTCACCCCTCCACTTT; CDR3aa: CASSPGGTHGSPLHF
abundance: -; len: 15; d_gene: TRBD2; v_gene: TRBV20-1; j_gene: TRBJ2-3; CDR3nt: TGCAGTGCTAGACAGCTAGCGGTGAGCACAGATACGCAGTATTTT; CDR3aa: CSARQLAVSTDTQYF
abundance: -; len: 14; d_gene: -; v_gene: TRBV7-2; j_gene: TRBJ2-1; CDR3nt: TGTGCCAGCATTCACTCCGCTAACAGAAATGAGCAGTTCTTC; CDR3aa: CASIHSANRNEQFF
abundance: few; len: 15; d_gene: -; v_gene: TRBV3-1; j_gene: TRBJ2-2; CDR3nt: TGTGCCAGCAGCCGGGGAGCGCTGAACACCGGGGAGCTGTTTTTT; CDR3aa: CASSRGALNTGELFF
abundance: -; len: 12; d_gene: TRBD1; v_gene: TRBV30; j_gene: TRBJ2-3; CDR3nt: TGTGCCCGGGGACAGAGCACAGATACGCAGTATTTT; CDR3aa: CARGQSTDTQYF
abundance: many; len: 16; d_gene: -; v_gene: TRBV7-8; j_gene: TRBJ2-7; CDR3nt: TGTGCCAGCAGCTTAGTTCGAAGCCCCTTCTCCTACGAGCAGTACTTC; CDR3aa: CASSLVRSPFSYEQYF
abundance: few; len: 15; d_gene: -; v_gene: TRBV7-9; j_gene: TRBJ1-4; CDR3nt: TGTGCCAGCGCTACGATTAGAAGACAGACGGAAAAACTGTTTTTT; CDR3aa: CASATIRRQTEKLFF
abundance: few; len: 12; d_gene: -; v_gene: TRBV10-2; j_gene: TRBJ2-7; CDR3nt: TGCGCCAGCACCCACACCACCTACGAGCAGTACTTC; CDR3aa: CASTHTTYEQYF
abundance: few; len: 13; d_gene: -; v_gene: TRBV7-9; j_gene: TRBJ1-1; CDR3nt: TGTGCCAGCAGCTTATCAGCGAACACTGAAGCTTTCTTT; CDR3aa: CASSLSANTEAFF
abundance: -; len: 14; d_gene: TRBD1; v_gene: TRBV6-1; j_gene: TRBJ2-3; CDR3nt: TGTGCCAGCCAAAAACAGGGGGCCACAGATACGCAGTATTTT; CDR3aa: CASQKQGATDTQYF
abundance: few; len: 14; d_gene: TRBD1; v_gene: TRBV18; j_gene: TRBJ1-4; CDR3nt: TGTGCCAGCTCCCCGGGACAGCAGAATGAAAAACTGTTTTTT; CDR3aa: CASSPGQQNEKLFF
abundance: many; len: 16; d_gene: TRBD1; v_gene: TRBV4-1; j_gene: TRBJ2-6; CDR3nt: TGCGCCAGCCGTGGACAGGGTAAGGCTGGGGCCAACGTCCTGACTTTC; CDR3aa: CASRGQGKAGANVLTF
abundance: -; len: 15; d_gene: -; v_gene: TRBV7-3; j_gene: TRBJ2-3; CDR3nt: TGTGCCAGCAGCTTAACGACTACCTCGACAGATACGCAGTATTTT; CDR3aa: CASSLTTTSTDTQYF